This TCR beta chain was sequenced during a study of B cell selection in AIRE deficiency. Sorted regulatory T cells were CD4-positive, CD25-high and CD127-low or negative. CDR3 size: 13 residues. Germline CDR1 is MNHNS and CDR2 is SASEGT. Trimming stripped 8 bases from V and 0 bases from J, with 7 bases between. Here immunoSEQ multiplex PCR was the method, and the copy in TCRdb shows in-frame clones only, minus some. Among about 26,000 clones listed, approximately 90% were seen once. The chain has TRBV6-1 and TRBJ1-4; D not resolved. Material: CD4+CD25+ Tregs sorted from PBMCs. The receptor was derived from a human donor in good health. The CDR3 reads CASRPPTNEKLFF. In DNA form, the CDR3 reads TGTGCCAGCCGGCCTCCAACTAATGAAAAACTGTTTTTT.